A single sample gave rise to the 10 T cell receptor beta chains below, sequenced in a study of blood T cells in healthy people across ages. The second PCR ran roughly 6 to 11 cycles with a sample-barcoded 5' primer and J-beta primers. TCRdb itself ran the 5' RACE reads through MiXCR, one entry per CDR3 protein. The sample holds about 1.6 million distinct CDR3 sequences, 30% to 40% seen once. Sequencing used blood. All receptors derive from a woman aged 25 to 39 in good health.

This rearrangement joins TRBV27 to TRBJ1-4, with D uncertain. Germline assignment: CDR1 MNHEY and CDR2 SMNVEV (reference sequence). V lost 4 bases and J lost 8, with 14 bases in between. CDR3 size: 14 residues. CDR3 region: CASSSPRQREKLFF. DNA for the CDR3: TGTGCCAGCAGTTCCCCACGACAAAGGGAAAAACTGTTTTTT.

V gene TRBV5-1 combines with J gene TRBJ2-7, with TRBD2 matching 12 bases. V shed 5 bases and J 0 bases; nucleotides not matched to a gene: 3. This CDR3 spans 15 amino acids. The germline CDR1 and CDR2 sequences are SGHRS and YFSETQ. CDR3 nucleotide sequence: TGCGCCAGCAGTTGGACTAGCGGGGACTCCTACGAGCAGTACTTC. Residues: CASSWTSGDSYEQYF. The variable domain in full, with the rest retrieved from reference TRBV5-1 and TRBJ2-7, is KAGVTQTPRYLIKTRGQQVTLSCSPISGHRSVSWYQQTPGQGLQFLFEYFSETQRNKGNFPGRFSGRQFSNSRSEMNVSTLELGDSALYLCASSWTSGDSYEQYFGPGTRLTVT.

The table lists this clonotype with a few counts. CDR3 loop: CASSDQSGPNIQYF. CDR3 DNA sequence: TGTGCCAGCAGTGATCAGAGCGGCCCAAACATTCAGTACTTC. The gene calls are TRBV2 and TRBJ2-4; perhaps TRBD2 as D (5 bases). CDR1 is SNHLY, CDR2 FYNNEI, per germline. V was pared by 3 bases and J by 6 bases, with 12 bases between. The CDR3 contains 14 residues.

The table lists this clonotype with a few counts. The gene calls are TRBV3-1 and TRBJ2-7; the D gene is possibly TRBD1 (6 bases). V lost 0 bases and J lost 6, with 18 bases in between. CDR3 size: 16 residues. Germline-derived CDR1 and CDR2 are LGHDT and YNNKEL (reference sequence). The CDR3 sequence is CASSQDRRQGFIEQYF. DNA for the CDR3: TGTGCCAGCAGCCAAGATAGGCGGCAGGGGTTTATCGAGCAGTACTTC.

Here the CDR3 reads CSASLGAASYEQYF. For the CDR3, the DNA is TGCAGTGCTAGTTTAGGGGCCGCCTCCTACGAGCAGTACTTC. This sequence joins TRBV20-1 and TRBJ2-7; D is perhaps TRBD1 (5 bases). The CDR3 length is 14 residues. Deletions cut 3 bases from V and 0 bases from J, with 12 bases between. Germline V lookup: CDR1 DFQATT, CDR2 SNEGSKA (reference sequence).

This chain's CDR3 is CSVIAGGQDEQYF. The CDR3 DNA reads TGCAGCGTCATAGCGGGAGGGCAAGACGAGCAGTACTTC. The chain employs TRBV29-1 and TRBJ2-5; TRBD2 matches 11 bases. TRBJ2-7 explains the end of the DNA better; the J call may be wrong. Germline V CDR1 and CDR2: SQVTM, ANQGSEA. CDR3 size: 13 residues.

This chain joins TRBV14 and TRBJ1-2, with D possibly matching TRBD1 (6 bases). The CDR3 runs 12 residues. Trimming stripped 1 base from V and 10 bases from J, with 10 bases between. Germline V CDR1 and CDR2: SGHDN, FVKESK. The CDR3: CASSQGRTDYTF. In DNA, the CDR3 is TGTGCCAGCAGCCAAGGTCGGACAGACTACACCTTC.

J is TRBJ2-7 and V is TRBV15; D remains unclear. Germline values: CDR1 LNHNV, CDR2 YYDKDF (reference sequence). CDR3 length: 15 residues. V lost 1 base, J lost 0 bases, and 10 bases lay in between. CDR3 nucleotides: TGTGCCACCAGCAGAGGAGTGGAAAGCTCCTACGAGCAGTACTTC. Translating it yields CATSRGVESSYEQYF.

This chain joins TRBV12-3 or TRBV12-4 and TRBJ2-1; perhaps TRBD2 as D (6 bases). The CDR3 has 17 amino acids. Trimming took off 5 bases at V and 0 bases at J, with 17 bases between the two ends. The CDR3 DNA is TGTGCCAGCAGTCCAATCGGGGGATCGTTCTCCTACAATGAGCAGTTCTTC. It translates to CASSPIGGSFSYNEQFF.

On this clonotype itself: One end of the junction varies from germline; a read error may be responsible. This chain uses TRBV4-2 with TRBJ2-2; D is tentatively TRBD1 or TRBD2 (6 bases each). The CDR3 loop spans 17 amino acids. Germline-derived CDR1 and CDR2 are LGHNA and YNFKEQ. The CDR3 sequence: CAGSRDIRDFNTGELFF. The CDR3 bases are TGTGCCGGCAGCCGGGACATCCGGGACTTTAACACCGGGGAGCTGTTTTTT.